Included here is one T cell receptor beta chain sequence, with context. Other DNA sequences from this sample encode an identical CDR3 as well. The entry originates in a study of technical replicates of blood from several donors. Germline V CDR1 and CDR2: SGDLS, YYNGEE. V lost 0 bases and J lost 1, with 10 bases in between. This CDR3 region has 16 residues. Using immunoSEQ multiplex PCR, the repertoire was profiled, and TCRdb retains in-frame clones only, with some absent. Of around 60,000 clones listed, nearly 95% are singletons. The chain links TRBV9 to TRBJ2-2; the D gene is possibly TRBD2 (5 bases). This TCR derives from a human donor in good health. Some clones in this sample may be carry-over from other donors' samples. Sequenced input: PBMCs. The CDR3 sequence: CASSVVSGMNTGELFF. The CDR3 nucleotides read TGTGCCAGCAGCGTAGTGTCGGGGATGAACACCGGGGAGCTGTTTTTT.